This TCR beta chain came from a study of early T cells in non-severe SARS-CoV-2 infection. Across the study: The study sequenced bulk RNA from unsorted whole blood, with chains unpaired. Study outcomes and limitations: The matching step, a VDJdb search, favored anti-spike CD8 responses and missed private and CD4 specificities.

This clonotype was counted at least ten times. Its antigen is currently unknown. Researchers tagged individual cDNA molecules with unique molecular identifiers. TCRdb reanalysed the 5' RACE reads using MiXCR and keeps one entry per CDR3 protein. Of tens of thousands of distinct CDR3 sequences in the sample, roughly 13% are singletons; the top ten hold 0.95% to 1.3%. V was shortened by 5 bases and J by 0 bases, with 15 bases between the two germline ends. Germline V gives CDR1 GTSNPN, CDR2 SVGIG (reference sequence). The CDR3 loop spans 15 amino acids. This receptor was taken from an adult who was a healthcare worker with PCR-confirmed SARS-CoV-2 infection or an uninfected control (not recorded which). The chain has TRBV30 and TRBJ2-3; D possibly corresponds to TRBD2 (5 bases). Sequencing used whole blood. CDR3 in DNA: TGTGCCTGGGGTCTACGGGGAATCAGCACAGATACGCAGTATTTT. Translated: CAWGLRGISTDTQYF.